A selection of T cell receptor beta chains follows, all from one sample in a study of early T cells in non-severe SARS-CoV-2 infection. TCRdb re-called the 5' RACE reads with MiXCR, one entry per CDR3 protein. The sample lists roughly 56,000 distinct CDR3 sequences, about 9.3% occurring once. Sequenced: whole blood. All receptors derive from an adult who was a healthcare worker with PCR-confirmed SARS-CoV-2 infection or an uninfected control (not recorded which). Both conserved end residues are trimmed from each CDR3. D genes are given only for firm matches. Only part of the rows carry a size: once, few, many, or a class if the clone is expanded.

clone_size j_call d_call v_call cdr3_aa
NA TRBJ1-3 NA TRBV7-8 ASSRAGEGNTIY
few TRBJ1-5 TRBD1 TRBV2 ASSEGQISNQPQH
many TRBJ1-1 TRBD1 TRBV5-1 ASSPTRQGMDTEAF
NA TRBJ2-1 NA TRBV5-1 ASSLDQGWYNEQF
NA TRBJ1-6 NA TRBV2 ASIRDGNSPLH
many TRBJ1-4 TRBD1 TRBV9 ASSPGTGGFGKLF
many TRBJ1-4 NA TRBV6-5 ASSYSNEKLF
many TRBJ2-5 NA TRBV30 ALGQGWLAGAGETQY
few TRBJ1-2 TRBD1 TRBV29-1 SVSKYTGTGDGYT
many TRBJ1-6 NA TRBV3-1 ASSQVATNSPLH
NA TRBJ1-1 NA TRBV10-3 AIGNLQGSTEAF
few TRBJ2-3 TRBD2 TRBV11-2 ASSPRTRSDTQY
NA TRBJ1-1 NA TRBV7-8 ASSSSGTMNTEAF
few TRBJ2-2 NA TRBV2 ASSVRQNTGELF
NA TRBJ2-1 NA TRBV5-1 ASSLSSPPRDEQF
NA TRBJ1-6 TRBD1 TRBV19 ASNILDRGNSPLH
many TRBJ2-3 TRBD1 TRBV7-8 ASSFIRDRGNRDTQY
few TRBJ2-1 TRBD2 TRBV7-2 ASSLGSGGTYNEQF
NA TRBJ2-1 NA TRBV19 ASSMSVTGYNEQF
few TRBJ1-1 NA TRBV30 AWKLVYTNTEAF
few TRBJ2-1 NA TRBV12-3/TRBV12-4 ASSFGGTSSYNEQF
few TRBJ1-2 TRBD1 TRBV9 ASSAGQTYGYT
NA TRBJ1-2 TRBD1 TRBV6-1 AIPGQAFLGYGYT
many TRBJ2-1 NA TRBV5-6 ASSLASPLLDEQF
NA TRBJ2-3 TRBD1 TRBV6-2/TRBV6-3 ASRGQASTDTQY
few TRBJ2-5 NA TRBV5-1 ASSLGDLEKETQY
NA TRBJ2-2 NA TRBV29-1 SVEGDPGELF
few TRBJ2-2 NA TRBV7-6 ASSSTPGLPATGELF
few TRBJ2-3 NA TRBV20-1 SARGSGRGRTDTQY
few TRBJ1-1 NA TRBV2 ATPRGAAWNTEAF
many TRBJ1-5 NA TRBV5-6 ANPRATSNQPQH
few TRBJ2-1 NA TRBV24-1 ATSDLAGWNNEQF
many TRBJ2-3 NA TRBV5-5 ASMGTPYTDTQY